These 2 T cell receptor beta chains originate from one sample sequenced in a study of Graves' ophthalmopathy and Graves' hyperthyroidism. Using RNA transcripts, the TCR beta CDR3 regions were amplified. HTBI primers were used in a first-round RT-PCR, which preceded a second-round multiplex PCR. TCRdb used MiXCR to reprocess the multiplex PCR reads, holding one entry per CDR3 protein. In the table there are roughly 700,000 distinct CDR3 sequences, approximately 40% of which are singletons. The material sequenced was peripheral blood. The receptors come from an adult man with Graves' ophthalmopathy.

The rearrangement joins TRBV9 to TRBJ1-5; the D is unclear. Trimming removed 5 bases from V and 3 bases from J, with 21 bases in between. In germline, CDR1 is SGDLS, CDR2 YYNGEE. The length of the CDR3 is 17 residues. The CDR3 sequence: CASSLVEALDLNQPQHF. The CDR3 DNA is TGTGCCAGCAGTTTGGTCGAGGCTCTTGATCTCAATCAGCCCCAGCATTTT. The whole variable domain, filled in from reference TRBV9 and TRBJ1-5, reads DSGVTQTPKHLITATGQRVTLRCSPRSGDLSVYWYQQSLDQGLQFLIQYYNGEERAKGNILERFSAQQFPDLHSELNLSSLELGDSALYFCASSLVEALDLNQPQHFGDGTRLSIL.

This rearrangement joins TRBV20-1 to TRBJ1-1; D uncertain. Germline assignment: CDR1 DFQATT and CDR2 SNEGSKA (reference sequence). The length of the CDR3 is 12 residues. Between the trimmed V and J ends, which lost 0 bases and 6 bases, there was a span of 8 bases. CDR3 sequence (DNA): TGCAGTGCTAGAGATACGGCCTCTGAAGCTTTCTTT. Protein: CSARDTASEAFF.